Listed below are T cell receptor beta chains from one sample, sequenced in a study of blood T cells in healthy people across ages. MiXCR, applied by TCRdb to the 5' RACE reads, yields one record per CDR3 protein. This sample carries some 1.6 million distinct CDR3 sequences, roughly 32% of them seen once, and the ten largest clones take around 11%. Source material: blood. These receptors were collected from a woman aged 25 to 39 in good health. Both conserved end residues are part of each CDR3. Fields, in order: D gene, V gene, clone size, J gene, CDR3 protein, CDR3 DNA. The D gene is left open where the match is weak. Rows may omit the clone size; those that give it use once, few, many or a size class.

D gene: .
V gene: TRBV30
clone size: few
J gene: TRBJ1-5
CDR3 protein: CAGGGSNQPQHF
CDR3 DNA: TGTGCTGGCGGAGGGAGCAATCAGCCCCAGCATTTT

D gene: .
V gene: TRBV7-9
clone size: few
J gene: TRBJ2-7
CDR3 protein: CASREPGTNYEQYF
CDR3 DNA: TGTGCCAGCAGGGAACCGGGAACAAACTACGAGCAGTACTTC

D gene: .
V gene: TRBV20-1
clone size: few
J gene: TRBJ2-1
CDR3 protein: CSARGPVNEQFF
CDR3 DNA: TGCAGTGCTAGGGGCCCAGTCAATGAGCAGTTCTTC

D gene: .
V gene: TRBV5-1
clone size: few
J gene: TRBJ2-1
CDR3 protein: CASSLPGAGNNEQFF
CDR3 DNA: TGCGCCAGCAGCTTGCCAGGCGCGGGGAACAATGAGCAGTTCTTC

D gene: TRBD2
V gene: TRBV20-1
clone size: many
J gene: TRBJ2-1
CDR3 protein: CSAQGLAGGNYEQFF
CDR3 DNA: TGCAGTGCTCAAGGACTAGCGGGAGGGAATTATGAGCAGTTCTTC

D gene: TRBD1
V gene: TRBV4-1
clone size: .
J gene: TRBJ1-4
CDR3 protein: CASSPGQGEEKLFF
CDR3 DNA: TGCGCCAGCAGCCCGGGACAGGGGGAAGAAAAACTGTTTTTT

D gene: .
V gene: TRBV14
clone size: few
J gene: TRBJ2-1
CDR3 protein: CASSPVWARNEQFF
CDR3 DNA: TGTGCCAGCAGCCCAGTTTGGGCCCGCAATGAGCAGTTCTTC

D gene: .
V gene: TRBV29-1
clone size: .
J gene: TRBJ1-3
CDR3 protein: CSAITGNTIYF
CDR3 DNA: TGCAGCGCCATAACTGGAAACACCATATATTTT

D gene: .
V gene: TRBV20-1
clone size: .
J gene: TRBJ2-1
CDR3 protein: CSAPDRSSYNEQFF
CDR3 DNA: TGCAGTGCTCCGGACAGAAGCTCCTACAATGAGCAGTTCTTC

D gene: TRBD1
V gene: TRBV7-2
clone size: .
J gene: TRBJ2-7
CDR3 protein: CASSLAAGQGALLPTYEQYF
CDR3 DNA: TGTGCCAGCAGCTTAGCCGCGGGACAGGGGGCACTCCTACCGACTTACGAGCAGTACTTC

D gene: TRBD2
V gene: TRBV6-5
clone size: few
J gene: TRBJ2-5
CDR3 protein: CASSLAGGTEKETQYF
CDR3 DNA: TGTGCCAGCAGTCTAGCGGGAGGGACCGAAAAAGAGACCCAGTACTTC

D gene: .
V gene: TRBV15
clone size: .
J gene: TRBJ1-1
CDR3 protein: CATSSRAGWTEAFF
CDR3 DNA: TGTGCCACCAGCAGTCGGGCCGGGTGGACTGAAGCTTTCTTT

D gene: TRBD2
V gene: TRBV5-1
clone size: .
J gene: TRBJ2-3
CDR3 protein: CASSETSGAADTQYF
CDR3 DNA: TGCGCCAGCAGCGAGACTAGCGGGGCTGCAGATACGCAGTATTTT

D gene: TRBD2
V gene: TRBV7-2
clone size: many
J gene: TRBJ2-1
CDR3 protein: CASSPTSGRHNEQFF
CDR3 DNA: TGTGCCAGCAGCCCCACTAGCGGGAGACACAATGAGCAGTTCTTC

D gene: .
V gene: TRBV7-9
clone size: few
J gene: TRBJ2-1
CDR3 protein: CAERGKDYNEQFF
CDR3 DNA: TGTGCCGAAAGGGGGAAGGACTACAATGAGCAGTTCTTC

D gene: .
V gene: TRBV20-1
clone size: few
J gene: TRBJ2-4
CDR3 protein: CSARVPARHIQYF
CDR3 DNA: TGCAGTGCTAGGGTTCCTGCCAGGCACATTCAGTACTTC

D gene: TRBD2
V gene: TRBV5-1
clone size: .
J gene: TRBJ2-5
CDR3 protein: CASSSSGRAGLRETQYF
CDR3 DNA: TGCGCCAGCAGCTCTAGCGGGAGGGCCGGGTTGAGAGAGACCCAGTACTTC

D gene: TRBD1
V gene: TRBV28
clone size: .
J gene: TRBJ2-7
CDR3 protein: CASNRDRRYYEQYF
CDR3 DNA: TGTGCCAGCAACCGGGACAGAAGATACTACGAGCAGTACTTC

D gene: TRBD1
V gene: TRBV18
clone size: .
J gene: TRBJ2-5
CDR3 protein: CASSHMDRVGETQYF
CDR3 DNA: TGTGCCAGCTCACACATGGACAGGGTCGGAGAGACCCAGTACTTC

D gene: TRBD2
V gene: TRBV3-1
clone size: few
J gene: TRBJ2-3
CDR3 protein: CASSQDNEREVADTQYF
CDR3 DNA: TGTGCCAGCAGCCAAGATAACGAGCGGGAGGTTGCAGATACGCAGTATTTT

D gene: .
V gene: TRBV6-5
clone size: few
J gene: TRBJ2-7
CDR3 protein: CASSYARGPYEQYF
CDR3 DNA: TGTGCCAGCAGTTACGCCCGGGGACCCTACGAGCAGTACTTC

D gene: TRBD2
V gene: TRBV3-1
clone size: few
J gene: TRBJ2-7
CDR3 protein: CASSQDGVREVEQYF
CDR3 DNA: TGTGCCAGCAGCCAAGATGGGGTACGGGAGGTCGAGCAGTACTTC

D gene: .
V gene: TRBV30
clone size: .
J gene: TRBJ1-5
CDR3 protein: CAWSISVNQPRHF
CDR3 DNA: TGTGCCTGGAGTATCTCAGTCAATCAGCCCCGGCATTTT

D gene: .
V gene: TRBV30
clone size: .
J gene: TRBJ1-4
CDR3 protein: CAWSFNEKLFF
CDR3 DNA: TGTGCCTGGAGTTTCAATGAAAAACTGTTTTTT

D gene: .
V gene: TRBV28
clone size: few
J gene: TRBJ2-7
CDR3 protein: CASRTPTASYEQYF
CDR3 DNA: TGTGCCAGCAGAACACCGACAGCCTCCTACGAGCAGTACTTC

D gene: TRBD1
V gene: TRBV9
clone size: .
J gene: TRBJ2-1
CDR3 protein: CASSPPPGQGSHEQFF
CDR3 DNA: TGTGCCAGCAGCCCCCCACCCGGACAGGGGTCGCATGAGCAGTTCTTC

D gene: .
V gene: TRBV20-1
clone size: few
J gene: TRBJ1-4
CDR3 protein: CSANSPGLGEKLFF
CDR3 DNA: TGCAGTGCAAATTCTCCAGGGTTAGGGGAAAAACTGTTTTTT

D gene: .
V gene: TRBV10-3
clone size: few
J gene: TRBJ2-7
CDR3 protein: CAISAWAGNYEQYF
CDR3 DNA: TGTGCCATCAGTGCCTGGGCGGGGAACTACGAGCAGTACTTC

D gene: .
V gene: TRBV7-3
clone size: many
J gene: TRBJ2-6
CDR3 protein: CASSPSPGANVLTF
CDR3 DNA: TGTGCCAGCAGCCCCAGCCCTGGGGCCAACGTCCTGACTTTC

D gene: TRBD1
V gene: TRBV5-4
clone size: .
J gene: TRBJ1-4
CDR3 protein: CASSQGQGLSNEKLFF
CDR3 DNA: TGTGCCAGCAGCCAGGGACAGGGACTGAGTAATGAAAAACTGTTTTTT

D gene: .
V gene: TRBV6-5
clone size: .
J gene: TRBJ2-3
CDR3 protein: CASTSTGTPGDTQYF
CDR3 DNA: TGTGCCAGCACCTCGACCGGGACCCCTGGAGATACGCAGTATTTT

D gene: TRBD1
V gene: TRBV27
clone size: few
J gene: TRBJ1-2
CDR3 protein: CASSPGTGGFGYTF
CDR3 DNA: TGTGCCAGCAGCCCCGGGACAGGGGGCTTTGGCTACACCTTC

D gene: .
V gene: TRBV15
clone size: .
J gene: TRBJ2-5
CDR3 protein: CATSIARAYEQYF
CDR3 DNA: TGTGCCACCAGCATAGCTCGGGCCTATGAGCAGTACTTC

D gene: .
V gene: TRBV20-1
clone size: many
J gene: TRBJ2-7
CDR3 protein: CSASGGGEQYF
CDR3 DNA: TGCAGTGCTAGTGGAGGGGGCGAGCAGTACTTC

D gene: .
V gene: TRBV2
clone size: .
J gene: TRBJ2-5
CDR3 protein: CASSVGKETQYF
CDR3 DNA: TGTGCCAGCAGTGTAGGTAAAGAGACCCAGTACTTC

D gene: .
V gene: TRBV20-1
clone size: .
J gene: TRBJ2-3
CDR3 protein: CTSLRAGDTQYF
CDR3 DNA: TGCACTAGCCTCAGGGCGGGAGATACGCAGTATTTT

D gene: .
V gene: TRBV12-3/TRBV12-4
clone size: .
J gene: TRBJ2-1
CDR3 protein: CASSGMSSYNDQFF
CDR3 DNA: TGTGCCAGCAGCGGGATGAGCTCCTACAATGACCAGTTCTTC

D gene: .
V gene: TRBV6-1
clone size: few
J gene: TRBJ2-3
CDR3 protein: CASSNPGSTDTQYF
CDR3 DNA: TGTGCCAGCAGTAATCCGGGGAGCACAGATACGCAGTATTTT

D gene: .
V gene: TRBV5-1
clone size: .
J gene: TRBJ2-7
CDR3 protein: CASRWGRAGEQYF
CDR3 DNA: TGCGCCAGCAGATGGGGAAGGGCAGGGGAGCAGTACTTC

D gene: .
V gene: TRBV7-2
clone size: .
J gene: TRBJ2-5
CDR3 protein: CASSLVKKTQYF
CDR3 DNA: TGTGCCAGCAGCTTAGTCAAGAAGACCCAGTACTTC

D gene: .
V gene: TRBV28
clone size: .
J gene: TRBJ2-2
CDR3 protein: CASSLSQTGELFF
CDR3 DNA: TGTGCCAGCAGTTTATCCCAAACCGGGGAGCTGTTTTTT

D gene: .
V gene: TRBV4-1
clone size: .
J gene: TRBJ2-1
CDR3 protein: CASSLPWGGIDNEQFF
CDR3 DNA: TGCGCCAGCAGCCTCCCATGGGGCGGGATCGACAATGAGCAGTTCTTC

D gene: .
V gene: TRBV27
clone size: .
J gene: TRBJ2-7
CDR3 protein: CASSLTGTKSYEQYF
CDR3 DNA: TGTGCCAGCAGTCTTACCGGGACAAAATCCTACGAGCAGTACTTC

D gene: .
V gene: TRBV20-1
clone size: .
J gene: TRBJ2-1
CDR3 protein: CSARHLVGAYNEQFF
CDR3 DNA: TGCAGTGCTAGGCATCTAGTGGGGGCCTACAATGAGCAGTTCTTC

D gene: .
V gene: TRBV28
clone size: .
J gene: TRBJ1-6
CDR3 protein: CASHRENNSPLHF
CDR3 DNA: TGTGCCAGCCACAGGGAGAATAATTCACCCCTCCACTTT

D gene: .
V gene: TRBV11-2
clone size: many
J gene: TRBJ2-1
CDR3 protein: CASSFTGKQDNEQFF
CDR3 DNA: TGTGCCAGCAGCTTTACCGGTAAGCAGGACAATGAGCAGTTCTTC